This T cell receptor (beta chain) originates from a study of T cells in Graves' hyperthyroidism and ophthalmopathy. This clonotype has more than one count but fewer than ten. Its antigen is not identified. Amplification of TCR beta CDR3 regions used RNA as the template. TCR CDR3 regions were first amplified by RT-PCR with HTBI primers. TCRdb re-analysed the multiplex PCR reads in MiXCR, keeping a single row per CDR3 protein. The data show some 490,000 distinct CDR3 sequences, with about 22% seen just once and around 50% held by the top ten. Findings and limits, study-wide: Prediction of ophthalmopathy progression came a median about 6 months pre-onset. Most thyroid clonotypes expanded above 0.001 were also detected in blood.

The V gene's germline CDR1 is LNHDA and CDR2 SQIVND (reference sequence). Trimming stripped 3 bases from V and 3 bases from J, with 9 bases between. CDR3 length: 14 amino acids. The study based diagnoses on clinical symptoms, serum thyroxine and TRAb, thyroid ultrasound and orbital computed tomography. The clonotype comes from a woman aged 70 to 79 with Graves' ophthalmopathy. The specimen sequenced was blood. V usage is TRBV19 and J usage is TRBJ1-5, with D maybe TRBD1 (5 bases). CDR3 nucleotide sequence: TGTGCCAGTAGTATTCCGGGACCCAATCAGCCCCAGCATTTT. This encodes CASSIPGPNQPQHF. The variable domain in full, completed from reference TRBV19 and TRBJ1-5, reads DGGITQSPKYLFRKEGQNVTLSCEQNLNHDAMYWYRQDPGQGLRLIYYSQIVNDFQKGDIAEGYSVSREKKESFPLTVTSAQKNPTAFYLCASSIPGPNQPQHFGDGTRLSIL.